This T cell receptor beta chain was documented in a study of T cell responses to AZD1222 COVID-19 vaccine. The assay was immunoSEQ multiplex PCR, and TCRdb's table has in-frame clones only and misses some. Here the sample spans about 100,000 clones, approximately 92% being singletons. The origin of this receptor is an adult in good health. The specimen comprised peripheral blood, sampled on day 0 of AZD1222 vaccination.

CDR3 coding DNA: TGTGCCAGCAGCTTAGGCAATGAGCAGTTCTTC. It codes for CASSLGNEQFF. The chain is built from TRBV7-8 and TRBJ2-1; no clear D gene. The CDR3 has 11 amino acids. Germline values: CDR1 SGHVS, CDR2 FQNEAQ. Deletions cut 1 base from V and 6 bases from J, with 1 base between.